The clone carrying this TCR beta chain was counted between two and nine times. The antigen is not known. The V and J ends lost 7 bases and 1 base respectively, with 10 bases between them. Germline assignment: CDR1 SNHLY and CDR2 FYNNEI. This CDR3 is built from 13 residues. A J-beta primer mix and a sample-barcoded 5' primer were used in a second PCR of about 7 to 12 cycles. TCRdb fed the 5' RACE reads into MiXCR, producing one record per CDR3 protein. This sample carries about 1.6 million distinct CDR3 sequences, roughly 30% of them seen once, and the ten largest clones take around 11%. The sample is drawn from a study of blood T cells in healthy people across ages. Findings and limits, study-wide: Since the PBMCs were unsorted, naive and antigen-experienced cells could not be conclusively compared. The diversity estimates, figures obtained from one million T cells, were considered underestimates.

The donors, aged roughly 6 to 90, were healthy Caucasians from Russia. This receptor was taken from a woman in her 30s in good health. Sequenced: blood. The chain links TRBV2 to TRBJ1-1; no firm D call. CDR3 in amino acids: CASIGVANTEAFF. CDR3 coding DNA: TGTGCCAGCATCGGGGTCGCGAACACTGAAGCTTTCTTT. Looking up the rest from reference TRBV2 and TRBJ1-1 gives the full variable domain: EPEVTQTPSHQVTQMGQEVILRCVPISNHLYFYWYRQILGQKVEFLVSFYNNEISEKSEIFDDQFSVERPDGSNFTLKIRSTKLEDSAMYFCASIGVANTEAFFGQGTRLTVV.